This note documents a single T cell receptor (beta chain) sequence. Its antigen is currently unknown. One end of the junction varies from germline; a read error may be responsible. This sample is drawn from a study of post-analysis software for immune sequencing data. Regarding the study as a whole: Co-batched samples clustered tightly together by F measure. Included in a set of roughly five TRBV segments more frequent in patients than controls were TRBV5-6, TRBV5-1 and TRBV20-1.

The TCR beta cDNA libraries carried unique molecular identifiers. TCRdb fed the PCR reads into MiXCR, producing one record per CDR3 protein. The data contain roughly 160,000 distinct CDR3 sequences, 35% to 40% of them singletons. The CDR3 sequence is 14 residues long. CDR1 and CDR2 (germline): SGHVS, FNYEAQ. The chain joins TRBV7-6 to TRBJ1-6; 7 bases are a match to TRBD1. The sample was blood, taken after autologous hematopoietic stem cell transplantation. This clonotype was obtained from a girl aged 10-17 years with multiple sclerosis. The CDR3 sequence: CASSLTGRGSPPHF. The DNA for the CDR3 is TGTGCCAGCAGCTTGACAGGGAGAGGTTCACCCCCCCACTTT.